The 5 T cell receptor beta chains below were found in one sample sequenced in a study of metastatic and nonmetastatic thyroid tumors. Every patient underwent thyroid surgery untreated. From the PCR reads, TCRdb re-called clones with MiXCR. The sample lists about 4,000 clones, around 20% occurring once. The sequenced sample consisted of tumor tissue. These receptors originate from a male donor with papillary thyroid cancer or a benign thyroid nodule (not recorded which). Some clones in this sample may be carry-over from other donors' samples.

In this sample, this clone is medium-sized (0.01 to 0.1%). The rearrangement links TRBV6-1 to TRBJ1-5; TRBD1 matches at 7 bases. The germline V gene encodes CDR1 MNHNS and CDR2 SASEGT. This CDR3 has 15 amino acids. Losses at the gene ends were 5 bases for V and 7 bases for J; bases not matched to a gene: 11. In DNA form, the CDR3 reads TGTGCCAGCAGTCGGGTGAGGGGGCTCAGGCAGCCCCAGCATTTT. Translating gives CASSRVRGLRQPQHF.

Comments on this clone: Its ends do not fully match the called genes, so a read error is possible. The V gene is TRBV4-2, the J gene TRBJ2-1, with D unclear. Germline V lookup: CDR1 LGHNA, CDR2 YNFKEQ. The CDR3 contains 14 residues. As DNA, the CDR3 is TGTGCCAGCAACCAAGATCCCCAGCCGAATGAGCAGTTCTTC. This sequence encodes CASNQDPQPNEQFF.

V gene TRBV12-3 or TRBV12-4 combines with J gene TRBJ2-7, with no clear D. CDR3 length: 14 residues. V shed 5 bases and J shed 3 bases, with 14 bases lying between them. The CDR3 bases are TGTGCCAGCAGTATCGTGCCAGCCATCTACGAGCAGTACTTC. It specifies CASSIVPAIYEQYF.

With regard to this clone: In this CDR3 the conserved last residue, phenylalanine or tryptophan, is missing, so a read error is likely. The V call is TRBV4-3, the J call TRBJ2-2; D gene ambiguous. V gave up 7 bases and J gave up 2 bases, with 20 bases separating them. This CDR3 is 17 amino acids long. Germline V gives CDR1 LGHNA, CDR2 YSLEER. The CDR3 sequence: CASIFLTGPVNTGELFL. Here the CDR3 DNA reads TGCGCCAGCATCTTCTTAACCGGACCGGTCAACACCGGGGAGCTGTTTCTT.

This sequence joins TRBV6-4 and TRBJ2-7; TRBD1 matches 11 bases. The CDR3 sequence is 14 residues long. V trimming: 4 bases; J trimming: 3 bases; junction bases outside the gene matches: 2. The germline V gene encodes CDR1 MRHNA and CDR2 SNTAGT. CDR3 sequence: CASSGTGGLYEQYF. In nucleotides, the CDR3 is TGTGCCAGCAGTGGGACAGGGGGCCTCTACGAGCAGTACTTC.